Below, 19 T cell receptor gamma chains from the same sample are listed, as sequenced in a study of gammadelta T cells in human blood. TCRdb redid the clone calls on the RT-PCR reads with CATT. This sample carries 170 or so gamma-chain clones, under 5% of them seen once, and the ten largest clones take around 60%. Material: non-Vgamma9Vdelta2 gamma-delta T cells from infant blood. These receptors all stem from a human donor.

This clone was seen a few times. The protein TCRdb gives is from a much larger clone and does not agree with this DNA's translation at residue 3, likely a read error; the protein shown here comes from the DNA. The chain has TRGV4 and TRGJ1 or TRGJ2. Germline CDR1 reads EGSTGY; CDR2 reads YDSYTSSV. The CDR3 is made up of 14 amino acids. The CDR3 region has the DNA TGTGCCGCCTGGGATGAGATACCTTATTATAAGAAACTCTTT. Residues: CAAWDEIPYYKKLF.

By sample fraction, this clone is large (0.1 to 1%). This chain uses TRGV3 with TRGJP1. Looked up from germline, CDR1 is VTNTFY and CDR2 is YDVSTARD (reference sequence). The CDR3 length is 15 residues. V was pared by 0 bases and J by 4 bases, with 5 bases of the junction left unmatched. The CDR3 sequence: CATWDRRDTGWFKIF. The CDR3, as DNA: TGTGCCACCTGGGACAGGCGAGACACTGGTTGGTTCAAGATATTT.

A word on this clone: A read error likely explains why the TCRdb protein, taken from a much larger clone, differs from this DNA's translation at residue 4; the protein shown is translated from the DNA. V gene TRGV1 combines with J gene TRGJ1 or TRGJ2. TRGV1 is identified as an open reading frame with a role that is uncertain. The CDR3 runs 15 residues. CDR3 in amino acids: CATRDRREGLYKKLF. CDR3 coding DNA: TGTGCCACCCGGGACAGGCGGGAGGGACTTTATAAGAAACTCTTT.

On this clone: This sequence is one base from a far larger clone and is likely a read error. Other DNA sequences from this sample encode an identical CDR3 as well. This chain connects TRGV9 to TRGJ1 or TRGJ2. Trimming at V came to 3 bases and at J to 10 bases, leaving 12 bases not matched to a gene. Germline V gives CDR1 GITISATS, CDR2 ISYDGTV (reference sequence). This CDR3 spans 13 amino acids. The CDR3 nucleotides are TGTGCCTTGTGGGAGACTCCCTCGGGGAAGAAACTCTTT. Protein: CALWETPSGKKLF.

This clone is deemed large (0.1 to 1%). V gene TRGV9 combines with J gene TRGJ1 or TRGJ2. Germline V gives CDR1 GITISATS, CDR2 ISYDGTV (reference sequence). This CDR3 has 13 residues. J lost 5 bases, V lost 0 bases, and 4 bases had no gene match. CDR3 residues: CALWEVLDYKKLF. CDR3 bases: TGTGCCTTGTGGGAGGTGCTGGATTATAAGAAACTCTTT.

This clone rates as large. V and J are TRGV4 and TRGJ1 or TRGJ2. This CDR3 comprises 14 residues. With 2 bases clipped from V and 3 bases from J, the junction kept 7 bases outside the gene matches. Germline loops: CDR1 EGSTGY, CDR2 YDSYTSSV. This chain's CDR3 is CATWDEIPYYKKLF. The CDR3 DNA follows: TGTGCCACCTGGGATGAGATACCTTATTATAAGAAACTCTTT.

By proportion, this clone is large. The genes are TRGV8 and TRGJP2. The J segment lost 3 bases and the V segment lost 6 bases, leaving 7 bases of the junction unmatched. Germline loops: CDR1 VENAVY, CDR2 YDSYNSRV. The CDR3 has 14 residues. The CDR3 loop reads CATWKSGSDWIKTF. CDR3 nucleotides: TGTGCCACCTGGAAAAGCGGTAGTGATTGGATCAAGACGTTT.

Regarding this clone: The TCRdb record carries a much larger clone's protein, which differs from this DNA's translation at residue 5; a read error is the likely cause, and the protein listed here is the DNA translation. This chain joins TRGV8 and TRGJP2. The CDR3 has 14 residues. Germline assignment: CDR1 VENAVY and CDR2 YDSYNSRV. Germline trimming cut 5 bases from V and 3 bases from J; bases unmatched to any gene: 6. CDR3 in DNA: TGTGCCACCTGGGGTGAGGGTAGTGATTGGATCAAGACGTTT. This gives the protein CATWGEGSDWIKTF.

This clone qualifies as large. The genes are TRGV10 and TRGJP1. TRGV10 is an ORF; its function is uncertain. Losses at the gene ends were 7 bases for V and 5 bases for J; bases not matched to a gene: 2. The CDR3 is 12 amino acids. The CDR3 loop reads CAAWYTGWFKIF. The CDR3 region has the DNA TGTGCTGCGTGGTATACTGGTTGGTTCAAGATATTT.

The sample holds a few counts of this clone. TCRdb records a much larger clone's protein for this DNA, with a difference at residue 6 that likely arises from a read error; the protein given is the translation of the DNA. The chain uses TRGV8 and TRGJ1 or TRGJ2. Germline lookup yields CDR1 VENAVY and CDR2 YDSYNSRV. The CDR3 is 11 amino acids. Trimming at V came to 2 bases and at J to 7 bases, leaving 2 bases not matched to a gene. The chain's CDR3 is CATWDTYKKLF. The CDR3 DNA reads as TGTGCCACCTGGGATACGTATAAGAAACTCTTT.

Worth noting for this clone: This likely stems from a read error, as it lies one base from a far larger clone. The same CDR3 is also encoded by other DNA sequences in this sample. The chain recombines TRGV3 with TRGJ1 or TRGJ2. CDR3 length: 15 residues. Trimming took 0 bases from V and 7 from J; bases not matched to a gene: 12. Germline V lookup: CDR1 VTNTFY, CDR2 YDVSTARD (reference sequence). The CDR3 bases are TGTGCCACCTGGGACAGGCGGGAGGGACTCTATAAGAAACTCTTT. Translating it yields CATWDRREGLYKKLF.

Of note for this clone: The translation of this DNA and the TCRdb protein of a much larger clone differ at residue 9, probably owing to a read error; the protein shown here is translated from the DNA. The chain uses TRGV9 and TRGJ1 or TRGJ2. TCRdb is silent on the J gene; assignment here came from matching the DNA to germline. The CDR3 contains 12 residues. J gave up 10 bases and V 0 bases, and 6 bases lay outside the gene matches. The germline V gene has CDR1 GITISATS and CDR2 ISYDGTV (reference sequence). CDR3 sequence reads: CALWEVRGKKLF. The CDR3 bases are TGTGCCTTGTGGGAGGTGCGGGGGAAGAAACTCTTT.

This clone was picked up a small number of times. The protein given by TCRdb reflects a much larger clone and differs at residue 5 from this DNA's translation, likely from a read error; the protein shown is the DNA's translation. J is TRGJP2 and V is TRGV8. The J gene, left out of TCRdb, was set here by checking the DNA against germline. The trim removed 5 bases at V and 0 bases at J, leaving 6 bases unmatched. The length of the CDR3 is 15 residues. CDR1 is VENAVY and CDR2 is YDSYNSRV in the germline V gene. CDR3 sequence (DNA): TGTGCCACCTGGGTGTTTTATAGTAGTGATTGGATCAAGACGTTT. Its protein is CATWVFYSSDWIKTF.

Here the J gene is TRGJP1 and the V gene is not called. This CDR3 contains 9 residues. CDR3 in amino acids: CTTGWFKIF. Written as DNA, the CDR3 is TGTACCACTGGTTGGTTCAAGATATTT.

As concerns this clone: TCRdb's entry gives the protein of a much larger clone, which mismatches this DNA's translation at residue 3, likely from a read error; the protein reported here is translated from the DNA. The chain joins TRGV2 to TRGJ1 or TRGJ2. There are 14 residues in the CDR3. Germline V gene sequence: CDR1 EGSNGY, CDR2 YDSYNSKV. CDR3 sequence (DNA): TGTGCCATCTGGGACGGGACGAATTATTATAAGAAACTCTTT. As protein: CAIWDGTNYYKKLF.

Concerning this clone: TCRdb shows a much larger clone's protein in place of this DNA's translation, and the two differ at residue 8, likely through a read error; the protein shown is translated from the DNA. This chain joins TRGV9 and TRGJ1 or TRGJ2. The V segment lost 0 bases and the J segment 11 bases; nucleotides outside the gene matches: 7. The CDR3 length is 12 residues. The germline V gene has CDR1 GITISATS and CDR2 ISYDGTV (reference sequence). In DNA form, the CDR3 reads TGTGCCTTGTGGGAGGTGCGGGAGGAGAAACTCTTT. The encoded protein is CALWEVREEKLF.

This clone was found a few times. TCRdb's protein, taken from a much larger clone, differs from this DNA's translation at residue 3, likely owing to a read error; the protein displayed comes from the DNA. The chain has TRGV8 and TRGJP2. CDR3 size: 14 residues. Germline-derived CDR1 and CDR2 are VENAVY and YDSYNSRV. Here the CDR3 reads CAAWKSGSDWIKTF. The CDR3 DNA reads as TGTGCCGCCTGGAAAAGCGGTAGTGATTGGATCAAGACGTTT.

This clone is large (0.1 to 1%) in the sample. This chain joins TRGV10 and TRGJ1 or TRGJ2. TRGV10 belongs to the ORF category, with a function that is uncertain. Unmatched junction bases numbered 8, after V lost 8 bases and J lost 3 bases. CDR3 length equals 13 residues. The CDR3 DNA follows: TGTGCTGCGTGGGATCCTCCTTATTATAAGAAACTCTTT. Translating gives CAAWDPPYYKKLF.

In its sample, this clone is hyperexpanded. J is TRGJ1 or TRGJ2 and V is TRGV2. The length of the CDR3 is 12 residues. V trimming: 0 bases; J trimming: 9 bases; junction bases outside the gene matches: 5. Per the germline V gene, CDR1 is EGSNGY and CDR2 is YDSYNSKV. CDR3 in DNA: TGTGCCACCTGGGACGGGCCGGGTAAGAAACTCTTT. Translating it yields CATWDGPGKKLF.